One sample yielded the 32 T cell receptor beta chains listed below, sequenced in a study of shared clonotypes between healthy human individuals. The method was immunoSEQ multiplex PCR; TCRdb's version includes in-frame clones alone and lacks a portion of them. Of some 450,000 clones listed, over 60% are singletons. Sequenced: PBMCs. The receptors stem from a woman between 35 and 50 years old in good health. Some clones in this sample may be carry-over from other donors' samples.

The table lists this clone with a count of one. The genes are TRBV15 and TRBJ2-7; D is uncertain. Germline CDR1 and CDR2: LNHNV and YYDKDF (reference sequence). The V and J ends lost 1 base and 5 bases respectively, with 6 bases between them. There are 12 residues in the CDR3. CDR3 DNA: TGTGCCACCAGCAGAGCCCGGGACGAGCAGTACTTC. Its translation: CATSRARDEQYF.

The genes are TRBV7-8 and TRBJ1-1, with 7 bases lining up with TRBD1. This CDR3 contains 12 residues. Per germline, CDR1 SGHVS and CDR2 FQNEAQ. V was clipped by 8 bases and J by 3 bases; unmatched bases: 3. CDR3 in amino acids: CASQGVDTEAFF. The CDR3, as DNA: TGTGCCAGCCAGGGGGTTGACACTGAAGCTTTCTTT. The whole variable domain, remainder taken from reference TRBV7-8 and TRBJ1-1, is GAGVSQSPRYKVAKRGQDVALRCDPISGHVSLFWYQQALGQGPEFLTYFQNEAQLDKSGLPSDRFFAERPEGSVSTLKIQRTQQEDSAVYLCASQGVDTEAFFGQGTRLTVV.

With regard to this clone: Just one base apart from a much larger clone, this may be a read error. This sample also contains other DNA sequences that code for the same CDR3. The chain combines TRBV4-3 with TRBJ2-1; D perhaps matches TRBD1 (6 bases). The ends were cut back, 4 bases at V and 4 bases at J, with 23 bases in the middle. The CDR3 consists of 18 residues. The germline gives CDR1 LGHNA, CDR2 YSLEER. CDR3 residues: CASSPGGGQRTGYNEQFF. CDR3 sequence (DNA): TGCGCCAGCAGCCCTGGGGGCGGGCAGAGAACAGGTTACAATGAGCAGTTCTTC.

This clone was seen more than once but under ten times. The chain has TRBV7-8 and TRBJ1-5, with 7 bases identical to TRBD1. V trimming: 1 base; J trimming: 6 bases; junction bases outside the gene matches: 12. There are 17 residues in the CDR3. The V gene's germline CDR1 is SGHVS and CDR2 FQNEAQ. The CDR3 sequence is CASSLVEGAGAFQPQHF. DNA of the CDR3: TGTGCCAGCAGCTTAGTTGAGGGGGCGGGTGCTTTTCAGCCCCAGCATTTT. Combining the CDR3 with reference TRBV7-8 and TRBJ1-5 gives the whole variable domain GAGVSQSPRYKVAKRGQDVALRCDPISGHVSLFWYQQALGQGPEFLTYFQNEAQLDKSGLPSDRFFAERPEGSVSTLKIQRTQQEDSAVYLCASSLVEGAGAFQPQHFGDGTRLSIL.

The chain joins TRBV15 to TRBJ1-4, with 8 bases identical to TRBD1. After removal of 0 bases from V and 8 bases from J, the junction contained 5 bases not matched to a gene. This CDR3 spans 15 amino acids. Looked up from germline, CDR1 is LNHNV and CDR2 is YYDKDF (reference sequence). CDR3 loop: CATSRDTGGTEKLFF. For the CDR3, the DNA is TGTGCCACCAGCAGAGACACAGGGGGGACGGAAAAACTGTTTTTT.

In its sample, this clone was seen many times. Other nucleotide sequences from this sample produce the same CDR3. V and J are TRBV11-2 and TRBJ1-2, with D unclear. The CDR3 is 12 residues long. CDR1 and CDR2 (germline): SGHAT, FQNNGV. V lost 2 bases and J 5 bases, leaving 6 bases between the germline ends. The CDR3 region is CASSLTAYGYTF. CDR3 nucleotides: TGTGCCAGCAGCTTAACAGCATATGGCTACACCTTC.

This clone has just a few counts. The chain uses TRBV29-1 and TRBJ2-1, with D possibly called TRBD1 or TRBD2 (5 bases each). The CDR3 has 13 amino acids. The germline V gene encodes CDR1 SQVTM and CDR2 ANQGSEA. The germline V and J ends were trimmed by 6 bases and 9 bases, with 18 bases remaining between them. CDR3: CSVTGTAVTEQFF. The CDR3 DNA reads as TGCAGCGTCACCGGGACGGCTGTGACTGAGCAGTTCTTC.

The gene calls are TRBV11-2 and TRBJ2-3; D is ambiguous. In germline, CDR1 is SGHAT, CDR2 FQNNGV. Trimming removed 6 bases from V and 1 base from J, with 11 bases in between. This CDR3 is built from 14 residues. CDR3 DNA: TGTGCCAGCAGTTTCCTCGGCGGCACAGATACGCAGTATTTT. Amino acids: CASSFLGGTDTQYF.

The CDR3 region is CASSQDPSTYEQYF. As DNA, the CDR3 is TGCGCCAGCAGCCAAGACCCCTCTACCTACGAGCAGTACTTC. The chain couples TRBV4-1 to TRBJ2-7; the D is unclear. Trimming removed 0 bases from V and 2 bases from J, with 8 bases in between. The CDR3 runs 14 residues. Germline V gives CDR1 MGHRA, CDR2 YSYEKL.

The genes are TRBV4-1 and TRBJ2-5, with 10 bases aligning to TRBD1. The J call may be incorrect, as the DNA end agrees better with TRBJ2-7. The CDR3 contains 15 residues. The germline gives CDR1 MGHRA, CDR2 YSYEKL. In nucleotides, the CDR3 is TGCGCCAGCAGCCCGGGACAGGGGCCCCCCTACGAGCAGTACTTC. Translation gives CASSPGQGPPYEQYF.

The genes are TRBV6-5 and TRBJ2-3; no reliable D call. V gave up 3 bases and J gave up 0 bases, with 4 bases separating them. CDR1 is MNHEY, CDR2 SVGAGI, per germline. There are 13 residues in the CDR3. CDR3 protein: CASSYTSTDTQYF. The CDR3 bases are TGTGCCAGCAGTTATACTAGCACAGATACGCAGTATTTT.

This chain connects TRBV19 to TRBJ1-1; 7 positions agree with TRBD1. Trimming took 6 bases from V and 7 from J; bases not matched to a gene: 11. This CDR3 spans 14 amino acids. Germline values: CDR1 LNHDA, CDR2 SQIVND (reference sequence). CDR3 sequence (DNA): TGTGCCAGTAGGGTCGACAGGGAAATTAATGAAGCTTTCTTT. Translating it yields CASRVDREINEAFF.

This chain uses TRBV18 with TRBJ2-7; D gene ambiguous. CDR1 KGHSH and CDR2 LQKENI come from the germline V gene. Trimming cost V 5 bases and J 1 base, with 6 bases left between them. The CDR3 length is 12 residues. In nucleotides, the CDR3 is TGTGCCAGCTCAGCAGAGTCCTACGAGCAGTACTTC. The encoded protein is CASSAESYEQYF.

Remarks on this clone: This is likely an artifact of a read error, given a far larger clone one base away. This sequence joins TRBV5-1 and TRBJ2-5; 8 positions match TRBD2. Germline CDR1 and CDR2: SGHRS and YFSETQ. The CDR3 consists of 13 residues. CDR3 amino acids: CASSTGGQETQHF. In DNA, the CDR3 is TGCGCCAGCAGCACGGGAGGGCAAGAGACCCAGCACTTC. Full variable domain (missing parts from reference TRBV5-1 and TRBJ2-5): KAGVTQTPRYLIKTRGQQVTLSCSPISGHRSVSWYQQTPGQGLQFLFEYFSETQRNKGNFPGRFSGRQFSNSRSEMNVSTLELGDSALYLCASSTGGQETQHFGPGTRLLVL.

Points on this clone: This likely stems from a read error, as it lies one base from a far larger clone. At the DNA level, this CDR3 is encoded by other sequences in the same sample as well. The rearrangement links TRBV30 to TRBJ2-5, with TRBD2 identical over 10 bases. With V trimmed by 8 bases and J by 3 bases, 15 bases remained unmatched. The CDR3 covers 16 residues. CDR1 and CDR2 from the germline V gene are GTSNPN and SVGIG (reference sequence). The CDR3, as DNA: TGTGCCCTATCCCGCCAGCTAGCGGGGGCGGAAGAGACCCAGTACTTC. This encodes CALSRQLAGAEETQYF.

This clone has only a few counts. This rearrangement joins TRBV4-1 to TRBJ2-7, with 11 nucleotides matching TRBD2. Germline CDR1 and CDR2: MGHRA and YSYEKL. V dropped 1 base and J dropped 0; count of bases not matched to a gene: 2. The CDR3 is made up of 16 amino acids. Written as DNA, the CDR3 is TGCGCCAGCAGCCAAGGTACTAGCGGGAGCTCCTACGAGCAGTACTTC. Amino acids: CASSQGTSGSSYEQYF.

This clone was counted between two and nine times. The sample holds other DNA sequences that translate to the same CDR3. The chain couples TRBV7-9 to TRBJ2-7, with a weak D call TRBD2 (5 bases). The V gene's germline CDR1 is SEHNR and CDR2 FQNEAQ (reference sequence). The length of the CDR3 is 12 residues. Trimming stripped 3 bases from V and 3 bases from J, with 6 bases between. CDR3 loop: CASSLSGYEQYF. CDR3 sequence (DNA): TGTGCCAGCAGCTTGAGCGGCTACGAGCAGTACTTC.

In the case of this clone: Other DNA variants within this sample encode the same CDR3. This chain's CDR3 is CASSYRQGYEQYF. The CDR3 coding sequence is TGTGCCAGCAGTTACCGACAGGGCTACGAGCAGTACTTC. The V gene is TRBV6-5, the J gene TRBJ2-7; 7 bases are a match to TRBD1. Germline V gene sequence: CDR1 MNHEY, CDR2 SVGAGI. This CDR3 has 13 amino acids. The V and J ends lost 2 bases and 3 bases, in that order; junction bases with no gene match: 1.

This chain connects TRBV5-1 to TRBJ2-5, with D possibly TRBD1 on 5 matching bases. Germline V gene lookup returns CDR1 SGHRS and CDR2 YFSETQ. The ends were cut back, 4 bases at V and 3 bases at J, with 16 bases in the middle. The CDR3 is 15 amino acids. Here the CDR3 reads CASSDPRTREETQYF. The CDR3 DNA sequence: TGCGCCAGCAGCGATCCTCGGACACGGGAAGAGACCCAGTACTTC.

The V gene is TRBV19, the J gene TRBJ1-2; D call uncertain. The V gene's germline CDR1 is LNHDA and CDR2 SQIVND (reference sequence). This CDR3 has 15 residues. V lost 5 bases and J lost 8, with 21 bases in between. CDR3 sequence: CASSPQDGLTKGYTF. The CDR3 DNA is TGTGCCAGTAGTCCCCAGGACGGACTAACTAAAGGCTACACCTTC.

The genes are TRBV7-8 and TRBJ2-7; weak D call: TRBD2 (6 bases). The V end was cut by 1 base, the J end by 4 bases, with 14 bases between. The CDR3 has 15 amino acids. Germline V CDR1 and CDR2: SGHVS, FQNEAQ. CDR3 protein: CASSLVLADLYEQYF. CDR3 DNA: TGTGCCAGCAGCTTAGTGTTAGCGGATCTATACGAGCAGTACTTC.

This clone occurred a few times. V and J are TRBV25-1 and TRBJ2-7; D may be TRBD2 (5 bases). This CDR3 is 13 amino acids long. Trimming cost V 8 bases and J 6 bases, with 17 bases left between them. CDR1 is MGHDK and CDR2 is SYGVNS in the germline V gene. CDR3 in amino acids: CASLSDYSGEQYF. The CDR3 DNA follows: TGTGCCAGCCTCTCCGACTATTCTGGCGAGCAGTACTTC.

In regard to this clone: Given a much more abundant clone one base away, this may be a read error. The chain couples TRBV6-5 to TRBJ1-1, with D maybe TRBD1 (5 bases). The CDR3 totals 14 residues. Per germline, CDR1 MNHEY and CDR2 SVGAGI. The CDR3 DNA is TGTGCCAGCAACCCGGGGGGTGTGGACACTGAAACTTTCTTT. It yields the protein CASNPGGVDTETFF.

The CDR3 nucleotides read TGTGCCAGCAGCAAAGCTGGGGGGGGATTTAGGCCAGATACGCAGTATTTT. Translated: CASSKAGGGFRPDTQYF. The chain has TRBV5-4 and TRBJ2-3, with 7 nucleotides matching TRBD2. After removal of 4 bases from V and 4 bases from J, the junction contained 15 bases not matched to a gene. The CDR3 is 17 residues long. CDR1 and CDR2 from the germline V gene are SGHNT and YYREEE (reference sequence). The whole variable domain, remainder taken from reference TRBV5-4 and TRBJ2-3, is ETGVTQSPTHLIKTRGQQVTLRCSSQSGHNTVSWYQQALGQGPQFIFQYYREEENGRGNFPPRFSGLQFPNYSSELNVNALELDDSALYLCASSKAGGGFRPDTQYFGPGTRLTVL.

The V gene is TRBV7-9, the J gene TRBJ2-7; D may be TRBD1 (6 bases). This CDR3 region has 14 residues. V was pared by 5 bases and J by 6 bases, with 17 bases between. Per germline, CDR1 SEHNR and CDR2 FQNEAQ (reference sequence). CDR3 residues: CASSPRTVSGEQYF. DNA of the CDR3: TGTGCCAGCAGCCCGAGGACAGTTTCAGGCGAGCAGTACTTC.

The rearrangement uses TRBV5-1 and TRBJ2-3; no firm D call. Germline values: CDR1 SGHRS, CDR2 YFSETQ. The CDR3 length is 16 residues. Trimming removed 1 base at V and 0 bases at J, with 12 bases between. The CDR3 loop reads CASSLYGGWSTDTQYF. In DNA, the CDR3 is TGCGCCAGCAGCTTGTACGGTGGGTGGAGCACAGATACGCAGTATTTT.

V and J are TRBV15 and TRBJ1-1; possibly TRBD1 for D (6 bases). Per the germline V gene, CDR1 is LNHNV and CDR2 is YYDKDF (reference sequence). CDR3 size: 15 residues. V was trimmed by 2 bases and J by 4 bases, leaving 14 bases between them. CDR3 in amino acids: CATSRNRVMGTEAFF. In nucleotides, the CDR3 is TGTGCCACCAGCAGAAACAGGGTAATGGGCACTGAAGCTTTCTTT.

V and J are TRBV27 and TRBJ1-2; 11 nucleotides line up with TRBD1. After removal of 5 bases from V and 6 bases from J, the junction contained 5 bases not matched to a gene. Germline lookup yields CDR1 MNHEY and CDR2 SMNVEV (reference sequence). The CDR3 sequence is 14 residues long. CDR3 sequence: CASSVGQGANGYTF. Here the CDR3 DNA reads TGTGCCAGCAGTGTCGGACAGGGGGCGAATGGCTACACCTTC.

Notes on this clone: With a much larger clone just one base away, this may be a read error. The V call is TRBV10-3, the J call TRBJ2-3; 7 bases align to TRBD2. Germline loops: CDR1 ENHRY, CDR2 SYGVKD. The CDR3 loop spans 17 amino acids. The CDR3 protein is CVISEPSGFPSTDTQYF. The CDR3, as DNA: TGTGTCATCAGCGAACCTAGCGGATTCCCTAGCACAGATACGCAGTATTTT.

The rearrangement uses TRBV14 and TRBJ2-3, with D possibly matching TRBD1 (6 bases). Germline CDR1 reads SGHDN; CDR2 reads FVKESK. V was clipped by 5 bases and J by 2 bases, with 8 bases between them. The CDR3 runs 13 residues. The CDR3: CASSGQLTDTQYF. DNA of the CDR3: TGTGCCAGCAGCGGACAGCTCACAGATACGCAGTATTTT.

The DNA for the CDR3 is TGCGCCAGCAGCCAACCAACAGGGGACTTAACCAAAAACATTCAGTACTTC. It yields the protein CASSQPTGDLTKNIQYF. The V and J genes are TRBV4-1 and TRBJ2-4; a weak D match, TRBD1 (7 bases). The V end was cut by 2 bases, the J end by 2 bases, with 16 bases between. Germline V gives CDR1 MGHRA, CDR2 YSYEKL. The CDR3 totals 17 residues.

About this clone itself: A far larger clone is just one base off, so this is likely a read error. The chain is built from TRBV28 and TRBJ2-7; TRBD2 matches 13 bases. Germline V gene data show CDR1 as MDHEN and CDR2 as SYDVKM. The CDR3 runs to 15 residues. This chain's CDR3 is CACRYTSGRALEQYF. The CDR3 coding sequence is TGTGCCTGCAGATACACTAGCGGGAGGGCCCTCGAGCAGTACTTC.